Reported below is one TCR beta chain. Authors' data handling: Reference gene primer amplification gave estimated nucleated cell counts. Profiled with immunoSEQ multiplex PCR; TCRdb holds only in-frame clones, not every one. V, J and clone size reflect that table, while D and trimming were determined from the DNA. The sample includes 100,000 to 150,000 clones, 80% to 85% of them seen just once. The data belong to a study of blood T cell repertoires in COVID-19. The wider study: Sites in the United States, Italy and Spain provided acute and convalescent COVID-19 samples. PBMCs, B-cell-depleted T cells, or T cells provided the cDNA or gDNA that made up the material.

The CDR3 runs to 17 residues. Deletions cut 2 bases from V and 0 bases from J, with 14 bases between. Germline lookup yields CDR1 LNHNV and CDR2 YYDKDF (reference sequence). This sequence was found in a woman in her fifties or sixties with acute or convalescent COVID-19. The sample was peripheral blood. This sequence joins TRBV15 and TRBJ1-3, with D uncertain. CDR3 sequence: CATSRTGSLFSGNTIYF. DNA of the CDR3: TGTGCCACCAGCAGAACCGGTTCCTTATTCTCTGGAAACACCATATATTTT. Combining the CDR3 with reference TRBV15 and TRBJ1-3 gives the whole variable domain DAMVIQNPRYQVTQFGKPVTLSCSQTLNHNVMYWYQQKSSQAPKLLFHYYDKDFNNEADTPDNFQSRRPNTSFCFLDIRSPGLGDTAMYLCATSRTGSLFSGNTIYFGEGSWLTVV.